This T cell receptor beta chain came from a study of molecular identifiers for immune sequencing clone quantification. Whole-study context: In replicates, the authors split RNA from approximately 20,000 or 100,000 naive CD8 cells five ways and sequenced four.

This CDR3 is built from 16 residues. Germline values: CDR1 SQVTM, CDR2 ANQGSEA. Overall study results and limits: Molecules of identical TCR sharing a barcode could underestimate highly expanded clone sizes.

Naive CD8 T cells were FACS-sorted by CD8+CD4-CCR7+CD45RA+ markers. Bulk TCR libraries used previously described methods and listed TCR primers. Using its own MiXCR run on the PCR reads, TCRdb lists one record per CDR3 protein. The sample has 460,000 or so distinct CDR3 sequences, about a fifth seen once. Comment on this clonotype: The antigen is not known. The junction does not match germline at one end; this may be a read error.

Sequencing input: naive CD8+ T cells from blood, with Jurkat cell RNA spiked in. Regarding subset: FACS-sorted CD8+CD4-CCR7+CD45RA+ naive T cells. The TCR was taken from a human donor in good health. Some libraries in this study had Jurkat cell RNA spiked in. V gene TRBV29-1 combines with J gene TRBJ1-1; maybe TRBD1 (5 bases). CDR3 sequence reads: CNVERSSPRGAYEAFF. CDR3 in DNA: TGCAACGTTGAGCGCAGCTCTCCCAGAGGGGCATATGAAGCTTTCTTT.